The 20 T cell receptor beta chains given below trace back to one sample, sequenced in a study of graft-versus-host responses after intestinal transplantation. Using immunoSEQ multiplex PCR, the repertoire was profiled, and TCRdb retains in-frame clones only, with some absent. The table has around 50,000 clones, roughly 83% seen once; the top ten hold 0.45% to 0.55%. These receptors lack a known antigen. Sequences were derived from unstimulated CD4+ T cells sorted from spleen or lymph node cells, sampled before transplant. Every receptor here comes from a human donor who was the organ donor for an intestinal transplant.

In its sample, this clone was seen a few times. The chain recombines TRBV19 with TRBJ2-1; TRBD2 matches at 10 bases. The V segment lost 1 base and the J segment 8 bases; nucleotides outside the gene matches: 8. Germline V lookup: CDR1 LNHDA, CDR2 SQIVND (reference sequence). The CDR3 has 16 residues. The DNA of the CDR3 is TGTGCCAGTAGTATAGCGGCTAGCGGGAGAGTTTATGAGCAGTTCTTC. Encoded protein: CASSIAASGRVYEQFF.

This sequence joins TRBV18 and TRBJ2-7; no definite D call. Looked up from germline, CDR1 is KGHSH and CDR2 is LQKENI. Between the trimmed V and J ends, which lost 0 bases and 2 bases, there was a span of 5 bases. This CDR3 region has 13 residues. CDR3 sequence reads: CASSPPKAYEQYF. The CDR3 DNA follows: TGTGCCAGCTCACCACCAAAGGCCTACGAGCAGTACTTC.

CDR3 residues: CASSLGGGWTTGELFF. The DNA of the CDR3 is TGTGCCAGCAGCTTAGGAGGCGGGTGGACTACCGGGGAGCTGTTTTTT. The chain is built from TRBV7-6 and TRBJ2-2; the D gene is possibly TRBD2 (5 bases). CDR3 length: 16 residues. V was shortened by 1 base and J by 5 bases, with 14 bases between the two germline ends. The V gene's germline CDR1 is SGHVS and CDR2 FNYEAQ.

As to this clone: At one of its ends the junction is not consistent with the germline gene, which may arise from a read error. The same CDR3 arises from other DNA sequences in this sample as well. The V gene is TRBV7-8, the J gene TRBJ2-6; maybe TRBD1 (5 bases). Germline CDR1 and CDR2: SGHVS and FQNEAQ. There are 15 residues in the CDR3. The chain's CDR3 is CASSLAVSGANVLTF. For the CDR3, the DNA is TGTGCCAGCAGCTTAGCCGTTTCTGGGGCCAATGTCCTGACTTTC.

The V and J genes are TRBV6-5 and TRBJ1-1; 8 bases are a match to TRBD1. V shed 7 bases, J shed 1 base, and the junction held 5 bases outside the gene matches. Germline V gene lookup returns CDR1 MNHEY and CDR2 SVGAGI. The CDR3 loop spans 14 amino acids. DNA of the CDR3: TGTGCCAGCAACAAAGACAGGGGGAACACTGAAGCTTTCTTT. Its translation is CASNKDRGNTEAFF.

This chain joins TRBV5-8 and TRBJ2-2; tentatively, D is TRBD1 (6 bases). Trimming took 2 bases from V and 1 from J, leaving 9 bases between them. Looked up from germline, CDR1 is SGHTS and CDR2 is YDEGEE. The CDR3 is 15 amino acids. The CDR3 is CASSFQTGNTGELFF. Written as DNA, the CDR3 is TGTGCCAGCAGCTTCCAGACAGGGAACACCGGGGAGCTGTTTTTT.

The chain links TRBV4-3 to TRBJ2-2, with D hard to call. Per the germline V gene, CDR1 is LGHNA and CDR2 is YSLEER. V dropped 0 bases and J dropped 2 bases, with 13 bases sitting between them. The CDR3 length is 17 residues. This CDR3 reads CASSQESRAVNTGELFF. CDR3 coding DNA: TGCGCCAGCAGCCAAGAGAGTCGGGCAGTAAACACCGGGGAGCTGTTTTTT.

The genes are TRBV1 and TRBJ1-5. TRBV1 is marked as a pseudogene. The CDR3 has 17 amino acids. DNA for the CDR3: TGCACCAGCAGCCAATTCCCCAGGCGGTATAGCAATCAGCCCCAGCATTTT. Residues: CTSSQFPRRYSNQPQHF.

The chain has TRBV7-2 and TRBJ2-1, with TRBD2 matching 7 bases. J was trimmed by 10 bases and V by 1 base; bases with no gene match: 7. This CDR3 is built from 14 residues. The germline gives CDR1 SGHTA, CDR2 FQGNSA. This CDR3 is CASSLDSTSSEQFF. The CDR3 DNA reads as TGTGCCAGCAGCTTAGACTCGACTAGCTCCGAGCAGTTCTTC.

The chain joins TRBV10-2 to TRBJ1-6; 9 bases match TRBD1. With V trimmed by 7 bases and J by 8 bases, 3 bases remained unmatched. CDR1 and CDR2 from the germline V gene are WSHSY and SAAADI. This CDR3 is 13 amino acids long. CDR3 nucleotide sequence: TGCGCCAGCAAAAGGACAGGGGATTCACCCCTCCACTTT. As protein: CASKRTGDSPLHF.

V and J are TRBV5-4 and TRBJ2-3; 8 nucleotides line up with TRBD2. The V gene end was trimmed by 0 bases and the J gene end by 4 bases; junction bases not matched to a gene: 1. This CDR3 comprises 14 residues. The germline V gene has CDR1 SGHNT and CDR2 YYREEE (reference sequence). The CDR3 DNA is TGTGCCAGCAGCTTGGGACTAGCGCCAGATACGCAGTATTTT. This sequence encodes CASSLGLAPDTQYF.

The chain employs TRBV6-5 and TRBJ2-7, with 9 positions matching TRBD1. Looked up from germline, CDR1 is MNHEY and CDR2 is SVGAGI. J was trimmed by 3 bases and V by 6 bases; bases with no gene match: 0. The CDR3 totals 12 residues. The CDR3 loop reads CASRTGGYEQYF. DNA of the CDR3: TGTGCCAGCAGGACAGGGGGCTACGAGCAGTACTTC.

The J gene is TRBJ2-3, the V gene TRBV5-4, with D possibly TRBD2 on 7 matching bases. Between the trimmed V and J ends, which lost 4 bases and 2 bases, there was a span of 20 bases. The CDR3 loop spans 17 amino acids. Germline CDR1 reads SGHNT; CDR2 reads YYREEE (reference sequence). The CDR3 here is CASSHNTRGGDTDTQYF. CDR3 sequence (DNA): TGTGCCAGCAGCCATAATACCCGCGGGGGCGACACAGATACGCAGTATTTT. Filled out from reference TRBV5-4 and TRBJ2-3, the complete variable domain reads ETGVTQSPTHLIKTRGQQVTLRCSSQSGHNTVSWYQQALGQGPQFIFQYYREEENGRGNFPPRFSGLQFPNYSSELNVNALELDDSALYLCASSHNTRGGDTDTQYFGPGTRLTVL.

The V gene is TRBV5-4, the J gene TRBJ2-5, with 9 nucleotides matching TRBD2. V gave up 2 bases and J gave up 4 bases; unmatched junction bases: 9. This CDR3 comprises 16 residues. CDR1 and CDR2 from the germline V gene are SGHNT and YYREEE (reference sequence). The DNA of the CDR3 is TGTGCCAGCAGCTTAGGAAGCGGGAGGCAGGGAGAGACCCAGTACTTC. It yields the protein CASSLGSGRQGETQYF.

The chain is built from TRBV27 and TRBJ1-6; D gene uncertain. Germline V gene lookup returns CDR1 MNHEY and CDR2 SMNVEV (reference sequence). The CDR3 runs 12 residues. Trimming shortened V by 3 bases and J by 3 bases, and 0 bases separated the two germline ends. CDR3 sequence reads: CASSFYNSPLHF. Written as DNA, the CDR3 is TGTGCCAGCAGTTTCTATAATTCACCCCTCCACTTT.

The chain links TRBV21-1 to TRBJ2-1; the table's D call TRBD2 went unverified against the DNA. TRBV21-1 is deemed a pseudogene. The CDR3 covers 15 residues. Written as DNA, the CDR3 is TGTGCCAGCAGCAAAAGCGGGAGGCCATACAATGAGCAGTTCTTC. Translating it yields CASSKSGRPYNEQFF.

The chain is built from TRBV7-8 and TRBJ2-7; TRBD2 aligns across 11 bases. J gave up 4 bases and V 0 bases, and 5 bases lay outside the gene matches. CDR1 is SGHVS, CDR2 FQNEAQ, per germline. The CDR3 covers 16 residues. Here the CDR3 reads CASSLAIAGGPYEQYF. In DNA, the CDR3 is TGTGCCAGCAGCTTAGCAATAGCGGGGGGGCCTTACGAGCAGTACTTC. Full variable domain (outside the CDR3, taken from reference TRBV7-8 and TRBJ2-7): GAGVSQSPRYKVAKRGQDVALRCDPISGHVSLFWYQQALGQGPEFLTYFQNEAQLDKSGLPSDRFFAERPEGSVSTLKIQRTQQEDSAVYLCASSLAIAGGPYEQYFGPGTRLTVT.

The table lists this clone with a count of one. The chain is built from TRBV5-1 and TRBJ2-2; D perhaps matches TRBD1 (5 bases). The CDR3 consists of 16 residues. Trimming pared 3 bases from V and 2 bases from J, leaving 14 bases between. CDR1 SGHRS and CDR2 YFSETQ come from the germline V gene. The CDR3 region has the DNA TGCGCCAGCAGCTCGCTTGAGACAGCCAACACCGGGGAGCTGTTTTTT. Its protein is CASSSLETANTGELFF.

This clone has only a few counts. The chain carries TRBV1 and TRBJ1-2; the table calls TRBD1, which could not be checked here. TRBV1 is shown as a pseudogene. The CDR3 length is 15 residues. In DNA, the CDR3 is TGCACCAGCAGCCAAGGGCAGGGCTTAGCCTATGGCTACACCTTC. This translates into CTSSQGQGLAYGYTF.

The V call is TRBV10-3, the J call TRBJ2-5; D is perhaps TRBD1 (6 bases). V was trimmed by 4 bases and J by 5 bases, leaving 8 bases between them. Per germline, CDR1 ENHRY and CDR2 SYGVKD. The CDR3 sequence is 12 residues long. This chain's CDR3 is CAISAGVETQYF. The CDR3 bases are TGTGCCATCAGTGCAGGGGTTGAGACCCAGTACTTC.